This passage covers 16 T cell receptor beta chains from one sample sequenced in a study of OX40 agonist ivuxolimab in advanced cancers. Sequencing was performed with immunoSEQ multiplex PCR; in TCRdb, only in-frame clones are kept and a portion is missing. Of more than 50,000 clones listed, roughly nine tenths are singletons. The starting material was CD4+ or CD8+ T cells sorted from blood, obtained in a trial of the OX40 agonist ivuxolimab. Receptors were obtained from an adult with an advanced solid tumor such as melanoma, head and neck, liver or kidney cancer.

This chain joins TRBV10-2 and TRBJ2-5; D call uncertain. CDR1 is WSHSY and CDR2 is SAAADI in the germline V gene. There are 14 residues in the CDR3. Trimming pared 1 base from V and 1 base from J, leaving 7 bases between. This CDR3 reads CASSELRAQETQYF. DNA of the CDR3: TGCGCCAGCAGTGAGTTGAGAGCCCAAGAGACCCAGTACTTC.

The chain couples TRBV4-1 to TRBJ2-5; 12 positions match TRBD2. Germline lookup yields CDR1 MGHRA and CDR2 YSYEKL. V shed 3 bases, J shed 5 bases, and the junction held 7 bases outside the gene matches. The CDR3 extends over 16 amino acids. The CDR3 sequence: CASSHGTSGLGETQYF. The CDR3 bases are TGCGCCAGCAGCCACGGGACTAGCGGGCTGGGGGAGACCCAGTACTTC.

The chain is built from TRBV5-6 and TRBJ1-1; a weak D match, TRBD1 (6 bases). The ends were cut back, 4 bases at V and 1 base at J, with 11 bases in the middle. Germline values: CDR1 SGHDT, CDR2 YYEEEE. The CDR3 is made up of 14 amino acids. The CDR3 coding sequence is TGTGCCAGCAGCGGGGGGCTGACGAACACTGAAGCTTTCTTT. This encodes CASSGGLTNTEAFF.

This chain links TRBV7-9 with TRBJ2-7, with 9 bases matching TRBD1. J was trimmed by 2 bases and V by 6 bases; bases with no gene match: 8. This CDR3 is built from 15 residues. Germline values: CDR1 SEHNR, CDR2 FQNEAQ (reference sequence). The CDR3 nucleotides read TGTGCCAGCAGTCTTCCGGGACAGGGTACCTACGAGCAGTACTTC. It encodes CASSLPGQGTYEQYF.

This chain links TRBV5-5 with TRBJ2-1, with a tentative D call TRBD1 (5 bases). The V gene's germline CDR1 is SGHKS and CDR2 YYEKEE (reference sequence). CDR3 length: 14 amino acids. Trimming cost V 1 base and J 6 bases, with 11 bases left between them. In DNA form, the CDR3 reads TGTGCCAGCAGCTTGTTAGGGGAACCCAATGAGCAGTTCTTC. Amino acid sequence: CASSLLGEPNEQFF.

The chain combines TRBV19 with TRBJ2-1; 8 positions agree with TRBD2. V was pared by 4 bases and J by 3 bases, with 14 bases of the junction left unmatched. Germline lookup yields CDR1 LNHDA and CDR2 SQIVND (reference sequence). This CDR3 contains 18 residues. The CDR3 region is CASSTPGGRGPYYNEQFF. The CDR3 DNA sequence: TGTGCCAGTAGTACCCCGGGAGGGCGGGGGCCTTACTACAATGAGCAGTTCTTC.

This clone was picked up many times. The rearrangement joins TRBV7-9 to TRBJ2-2, with D perhaps matching TRBD1 (6 bases). This CDR3 region has 14 residues. Germline V gene data show CDR1 as SEHNR and CDR2 as FQNEAQ (reference sequence). Trimming left V 5 bases short and J 2 bases short, with 9 bases between. CDR3 coding DNA: TGTGCCAGCAGCCGGGACAAAAACACCGGGGAGCTGTTTTTT. It translates to CASSRDKNTGELFF. Based on the CDR3 plus reference TRBV7-9 and TRBJ2-2, the full variable domain is DTGVSQNPRHKITKRGQNVTFRCDPISEHNRLYWYRQTLGQGPEFLTYFQNEAQLEKSRLLSDRFSAERPKGSFSTLEIQRTEQGDSAMYLCASSRDKNTGELFFGEGSRLTVL.

The chain has TRBV27 and TRBJ2-7; tentatively, D is TRBD1 or TRBD2 (5 bases each). The length of the CDR3 is 14 residues. V was trimmed by 3 bases and J by 6 bases, leaving 15 bases between them. Germline CDR1 is MNHEY and CDR2 is SMNVEV (reference sequence). In DNA, the CDR3 is TGTGCCAGCAGTTTTCAGGGAGCGACCGTCGAGCAGTACTTC. Its translation: CASSFQGATVEQYF.

The table lists this clone with a count of one. The V and J genes are TRBV6-5 and TRBJ2-1; TRBD2 matches at 9 bases. The V gene end was trimmed by 2 bases and the J gene end by 6 bases; junction bases not matched to a gene: 5. Germline V gene data show CDR1 as MNHEY and CDR2 as SVGAGI. The CDR3 spans 15 residues. The CDR3 DNA sequence: TGTGCCAGCAGTTACCAGGGACTAGCCGCCAATGAGCAGTTCTTC. This gives the protein CASSYQGLAANEQFF.

This rearrangement joins TRBV18 to TRBJ2-2; TRBD2 agrees at 7 bases. Germline V lookup: CDR1 KGHSH, CDR2 LQKENI. After removal of 3 bases from V and 2 bases from J, the junction contained 6 bases not matched to a gene. This CDR3 is built from 16 residues. The CDR3 nucleotides are TGTGCCAGCTCACCCGCCAGACTAGCCAACACCGGGGAGCTGTTTTTT. It translates to CASSPARLANTGELFF. The full variable domain, its missing parts supplied by reference TRBV18 and TRBJ2-2, is NAGVMQNPRHLVRRRGQEARLRCSPMKGHSHVYWYRQLPEEGLKFMVYLQKENIIDESGMPKERFSAEFPKEGPSILRIQQVVRGDSAAYFCASSPARLANTGELFFGEGSRLTVL.

The chain links TRBV5-4 to TRBJ2-7; 8 nucleotides match TRBD1. Germline V gene sequence: CDR1 SGHNT, CDR2 YYREEE (reference sequence). This CDR3 region has 13 residues. The ends lost 4 bases at V and 3 bases at J; junction bases unmatched: 3. CDR3 in DNA: TGTGCCAGCAGCCCTGACAGGGGCTACGAGCAGTACTTC. This translates into CASSPDRGYEQYF.

The V gene is TRBV10-1, the J gene TRBJ2-5; 9 nucleotides align to TRBD1. The CDR3 has 15 residues. Germline CDR1 is WNHNN and CDR2 is SYGVQD (reference sequence). V lost 3 bases and J lost 0; bases outside the gene matches: 2. CDR3 in DNA: TGCGCCAGCAGTGAACAGGGGGCGAACCAAGAGACCCAGTACTTC. It yields the protein CASSEQGANQETQYF.

J is TRBJ2-5 and V is TRBV5-1; TRBD1 matches 8 bases. This CDR3 spans 14 amino acids. The V and J ends lost 0 bases and 3 bases, in that order; junction bases with no gene match: 1. Germline V gene data show CDR1 as SGHRS and CDR2 as YFSETQ. Written as DNA, the CDR3 is TGCGCCAGCAGCTTGGACAGGGGGAAAGAGACCCAGTACTTC. The encoded protein is CASSLDRGKETQYF.

V is TRBV19 and J is TRBJ2-7; TRBD1 is a possible D gene (5 bases). CDR3 length: 13 residues. V lost 1 base and J lost 6, with 10 bases in between. The germline gives CDR1 LNHDA, CDR2 SQIVND (reference sequence). CDR3 in amino acids: CASSIGLTAEQYF. The CDR3 DNA reads as TGTGCCAGTAGTATAGGTTTGACAGCCGAGCAGTACTTC.

The genes are TRBV2 and TRBJ1-4; D might be TRBD1 (5 bases). V was pared by 8 bases and J by 0 bases, with 10 bases between. CDR1 and CDR2 from the germline V gene are SNHLY and FYNNEI. The CDR3 has 14 residues. The CDR3 loop is CASFRGATNEKLFF. Written as DNA, the CDR3 is TGTGCCAGCTTCCGGGGGGCAACTAATGAAAAACTGTTTTTT. Complete variable domain (other parts from reference TRBV2 and TRBJ1-4): EPEVTQTPSHQVTQMGQEVILRCVPISNHLYFYWYRQILGQKVEFLVSFYNNEISEKSEIFDDQFSVERPDGSNFTLKIRSTKLEDSAMYFCASFRGATNEKLFFGSGTQLSVL.

This chain uses TRBV27 with TRBJ2-1; perhaps TRBD2 as D (5 bases). The CDR3 totals 17 residues. V dropped 3 bases and J dropped 6 bases, with 21 bases sitting between them. CDR1 is MNHEY, CDR2 SMNVEV, per germline (reference sequence). The CDR3 coding sequence is TGTGCCAGCAGTTTTGGTCCATACGGGGAAATGGGCAATGAGCAGTTCTTC. It is translated as CASSFGPYGEMGNEQFF.